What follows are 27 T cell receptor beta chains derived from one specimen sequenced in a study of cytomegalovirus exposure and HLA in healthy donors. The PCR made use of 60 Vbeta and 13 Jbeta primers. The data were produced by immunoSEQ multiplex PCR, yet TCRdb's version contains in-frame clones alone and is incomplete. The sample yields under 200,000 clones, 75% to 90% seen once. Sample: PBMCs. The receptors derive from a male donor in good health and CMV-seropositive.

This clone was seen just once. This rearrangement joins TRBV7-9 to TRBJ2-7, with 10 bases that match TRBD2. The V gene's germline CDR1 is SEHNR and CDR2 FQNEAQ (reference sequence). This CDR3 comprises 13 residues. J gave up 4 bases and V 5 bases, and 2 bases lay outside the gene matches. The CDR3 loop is CASSISGRYEQYF. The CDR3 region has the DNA TGTGCCAGCAGCATTAGCGGGAGGTACGAGCAGTACTTC. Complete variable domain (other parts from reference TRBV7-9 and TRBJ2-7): DTGVSQNPRHKITKRGQNVTFRCDPISEHNRLYWYRQTLGQGPEFLTYFQNEAQLEKSRLLSDRFSAERPKGSFSTLEIQRTEQGDSAMYLCASSISGRYEQYFGPGTRLTVT.

The DNA for the CDR3 is TGTGCCAGCAACCGGATCGGGTTCCCCACAGATACGCAGTATTTT. Translation: CASNRIGFPTDTQYF. The V and J genes are TRBV14 and TRBJ2-3; D is ambiguous. Germline-derived CDR1 and CDR2 are SGHDN and FVKESK. V gave up 7 bases and J gave up 2 bases, with 16 bases separating them. The CDR3 totals 15 residues.

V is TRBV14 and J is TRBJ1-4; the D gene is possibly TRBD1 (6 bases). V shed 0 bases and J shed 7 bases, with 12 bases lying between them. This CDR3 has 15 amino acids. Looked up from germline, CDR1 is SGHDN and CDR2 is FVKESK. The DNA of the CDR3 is TGTGCCAGCAGCCAAGATTCGCAGGGGTTTGAAAAACTGTTTTTT. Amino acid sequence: CASSQDSQGFEKLFF.

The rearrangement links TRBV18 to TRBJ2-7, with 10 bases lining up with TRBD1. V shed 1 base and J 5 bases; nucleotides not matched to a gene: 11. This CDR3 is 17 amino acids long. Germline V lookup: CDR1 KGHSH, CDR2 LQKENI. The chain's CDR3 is CASSPQARGQGLNEQYF. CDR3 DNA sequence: TGTGCCAGCTCACCACAGGCAAGGGGACAGGGGCTCAACGAGCAGTACTTC.

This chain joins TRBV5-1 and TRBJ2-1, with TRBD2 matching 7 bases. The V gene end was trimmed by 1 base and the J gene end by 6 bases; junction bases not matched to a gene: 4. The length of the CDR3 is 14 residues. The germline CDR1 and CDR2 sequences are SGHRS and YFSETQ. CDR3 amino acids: CASSLTTSVNEQFF. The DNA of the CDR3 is TGCGCCAGCAGCTTGACAACTAGCGTCAATGAGCAGTTCTTC.

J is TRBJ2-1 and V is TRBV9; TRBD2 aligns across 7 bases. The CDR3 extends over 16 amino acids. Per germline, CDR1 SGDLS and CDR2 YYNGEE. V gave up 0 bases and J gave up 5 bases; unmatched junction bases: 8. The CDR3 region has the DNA TGTGCCAGCAGCGTAGTGGCGGGAGCCCAGGACAATGAGCAGTTCTTC. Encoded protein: CASSVVAGAQDNEQFF. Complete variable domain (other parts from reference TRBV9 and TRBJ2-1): DSGVTQTPKHLITATGQRVTLRCSPRSGDLSVYWYQQSLDQGLQFLIQYYNGEERAKGNILERFSAQQFPDLHSELNLSSLELGDSALYFCASSVVAGAQDNEQFFGPGTRLTVL.

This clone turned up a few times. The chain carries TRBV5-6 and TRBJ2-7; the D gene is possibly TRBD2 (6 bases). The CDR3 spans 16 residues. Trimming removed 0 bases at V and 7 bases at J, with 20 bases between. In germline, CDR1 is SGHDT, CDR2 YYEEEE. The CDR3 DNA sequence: TGTGCCAGCAGCTTGGATCGGAGGGTAGGGTTCCGGGAGCAGTACTTC. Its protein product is CASSLDRRVGFREQYF.

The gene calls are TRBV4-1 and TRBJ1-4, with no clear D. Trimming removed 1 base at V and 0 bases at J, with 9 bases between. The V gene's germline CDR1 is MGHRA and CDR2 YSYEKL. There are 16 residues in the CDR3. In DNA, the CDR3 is TGCGCCAGCAGCCAAGGCACGCAGGCAACTAATGAAAAACTGTTTTTT. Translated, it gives CASSQGTQATNEKLFF.

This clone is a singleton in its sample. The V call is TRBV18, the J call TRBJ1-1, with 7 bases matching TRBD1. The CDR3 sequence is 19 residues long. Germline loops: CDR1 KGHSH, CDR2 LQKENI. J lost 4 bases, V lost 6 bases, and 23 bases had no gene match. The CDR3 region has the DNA TGTGCCAGCTCCCCGTCGGCACAGGGGTTCGGTCGAATGGGCACTGAAGCTTTCTTT. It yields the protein CASSPSAQGFGRMGTEAFF. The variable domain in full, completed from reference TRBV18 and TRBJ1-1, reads NAGVMQNPRHLVRRRGQEARLRCSPMKGHSHVYWYRQLPEEGLKFMVYLQKENIIDESGMPKERFSAEFPKEGPSILRIQQVVRGDSAAYFCASSPSAQGFGRMGTEAFFGQGTRLTVV.

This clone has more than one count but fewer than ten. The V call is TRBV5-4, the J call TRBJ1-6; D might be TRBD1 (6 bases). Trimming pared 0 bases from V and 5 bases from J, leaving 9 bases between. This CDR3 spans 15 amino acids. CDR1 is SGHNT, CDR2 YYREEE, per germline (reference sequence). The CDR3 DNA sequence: TGTGCCAGCAGCTTGGATCACAGGGATAATTCACCCCTCCACTTT. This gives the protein CASSLDHRDNSPLHF.

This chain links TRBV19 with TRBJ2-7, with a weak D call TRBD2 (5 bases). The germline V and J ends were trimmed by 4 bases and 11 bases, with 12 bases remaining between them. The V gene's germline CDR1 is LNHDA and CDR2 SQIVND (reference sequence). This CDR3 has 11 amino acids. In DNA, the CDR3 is TGTGCCAGTAGTAACCGCCTAGCTAAGTACTTC. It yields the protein CASSNRLAKYF. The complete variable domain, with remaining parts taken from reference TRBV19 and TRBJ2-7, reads DGGITQSPKYLFRKEGQNVTLSCEQNLNHDAMYWYRQDPGQGLRLIYYSQIVNDFQKGDIAEGYSVSREKKESFPLTVTSAQKNPTAFYLCASSNRLAKYFGPGTRLTVT.

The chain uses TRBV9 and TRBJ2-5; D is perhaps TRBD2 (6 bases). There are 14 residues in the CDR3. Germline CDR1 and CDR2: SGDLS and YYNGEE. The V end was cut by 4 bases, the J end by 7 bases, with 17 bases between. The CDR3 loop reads CASSSEGTGVTQYF. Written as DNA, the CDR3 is TGTGCCAGCAGCTCCGAGGGTACGGGGGTGACCCAGTACTTC.

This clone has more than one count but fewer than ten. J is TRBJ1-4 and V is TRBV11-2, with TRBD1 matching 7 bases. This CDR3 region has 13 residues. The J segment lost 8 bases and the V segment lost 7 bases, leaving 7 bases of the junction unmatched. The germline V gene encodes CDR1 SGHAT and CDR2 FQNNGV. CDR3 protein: CASTTGVDEKLFF. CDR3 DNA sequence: TGTGCCAGCACTACAGGGGTTGACGAAAAACTGTTTTTT.

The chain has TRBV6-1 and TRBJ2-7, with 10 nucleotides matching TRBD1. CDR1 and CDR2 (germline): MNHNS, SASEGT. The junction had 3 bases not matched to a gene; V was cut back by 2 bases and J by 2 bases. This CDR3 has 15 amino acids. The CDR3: CASSERTGGTYEQYF. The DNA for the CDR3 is TGTGCCAGCAGTGAACGGACAGGGGGGACCTACGAGCAGTACTTC.

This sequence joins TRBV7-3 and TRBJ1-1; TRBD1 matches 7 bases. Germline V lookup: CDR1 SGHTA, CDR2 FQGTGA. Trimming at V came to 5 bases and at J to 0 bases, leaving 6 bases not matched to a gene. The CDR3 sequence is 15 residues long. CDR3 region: CASSPQGQLNTEAFF. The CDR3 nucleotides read TGTGCCAGCAGCCCACAGGGACAGCTGAACACTGAAGCTTTCTTT.

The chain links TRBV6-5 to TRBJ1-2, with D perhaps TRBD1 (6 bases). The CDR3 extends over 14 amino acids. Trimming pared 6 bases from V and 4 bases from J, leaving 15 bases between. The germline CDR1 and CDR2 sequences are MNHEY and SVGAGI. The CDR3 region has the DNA TGTGCCAGCAGGAAACAACAGGGCCTCTATGGCTACACCTTC. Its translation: CASRKQQGLYGYTF.

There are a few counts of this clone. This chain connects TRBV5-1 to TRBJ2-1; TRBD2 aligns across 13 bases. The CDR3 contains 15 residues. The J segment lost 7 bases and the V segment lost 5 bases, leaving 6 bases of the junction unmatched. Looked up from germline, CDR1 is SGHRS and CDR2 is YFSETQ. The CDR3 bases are TGCGCCAGCAGTTGGACGGGACTAGCGGGAAATGAGCAGTTCTTC. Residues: CASSWTGLAGNEQFF.

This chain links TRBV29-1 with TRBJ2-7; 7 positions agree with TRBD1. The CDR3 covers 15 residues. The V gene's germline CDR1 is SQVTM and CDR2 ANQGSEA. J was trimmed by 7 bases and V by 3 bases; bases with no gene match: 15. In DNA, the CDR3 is TGCAGCGTTGAGATACAGGGGACGCGGTTTGGGGAGCAGTACTTC. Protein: CSVEIQGTRFGEQYF.

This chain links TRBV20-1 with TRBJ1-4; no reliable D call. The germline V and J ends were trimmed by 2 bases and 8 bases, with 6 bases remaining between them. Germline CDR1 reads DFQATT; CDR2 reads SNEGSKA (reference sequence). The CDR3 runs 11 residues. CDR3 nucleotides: TGCAGTGCTAGAAATACAGAAAAACTGTTTTTT. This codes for CSARNTEKLFF.

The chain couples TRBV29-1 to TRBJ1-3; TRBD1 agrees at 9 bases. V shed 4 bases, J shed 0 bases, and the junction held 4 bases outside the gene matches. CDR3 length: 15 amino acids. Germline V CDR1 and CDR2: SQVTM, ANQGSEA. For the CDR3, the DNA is TGCAGCGTTGGGGACAGGGCCCTCTCTGGAAACACCATATATTTT. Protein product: CSVGDRALSGNTIYF.

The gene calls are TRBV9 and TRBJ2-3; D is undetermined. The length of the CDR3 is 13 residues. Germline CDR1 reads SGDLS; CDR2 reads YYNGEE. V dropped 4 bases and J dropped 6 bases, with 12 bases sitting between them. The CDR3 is CASSPRPGDTQYF. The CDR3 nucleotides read TGTGCCAGCAGCCCGAGGCCTGGGGATACGCAGTATTTT.

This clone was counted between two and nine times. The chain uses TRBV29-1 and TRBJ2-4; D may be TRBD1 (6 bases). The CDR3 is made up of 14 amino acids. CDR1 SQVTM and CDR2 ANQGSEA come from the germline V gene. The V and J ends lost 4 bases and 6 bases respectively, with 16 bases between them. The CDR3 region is CSVGQTGGLNIQYF. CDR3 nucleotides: TGCAGCGTTGGACAGACAGGTGGCTTAAACATTCAGTACTTC.

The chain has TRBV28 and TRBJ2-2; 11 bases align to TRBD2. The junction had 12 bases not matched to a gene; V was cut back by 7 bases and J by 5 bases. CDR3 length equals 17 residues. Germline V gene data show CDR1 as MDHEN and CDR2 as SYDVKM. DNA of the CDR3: TGTGCCAGCACCCTAACTAGCGGGAGAGTGAGTACCGGGGAGCTGTTTTTT. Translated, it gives CASTLTSGRVSTGELFF.

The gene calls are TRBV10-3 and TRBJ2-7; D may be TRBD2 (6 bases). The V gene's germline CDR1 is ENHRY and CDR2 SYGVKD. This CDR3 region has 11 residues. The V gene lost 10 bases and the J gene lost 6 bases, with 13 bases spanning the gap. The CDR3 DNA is TGTGCCACCCTGGGGGGAAGCGAGCAGTACTTC. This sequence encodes CATLGGSEQYF.

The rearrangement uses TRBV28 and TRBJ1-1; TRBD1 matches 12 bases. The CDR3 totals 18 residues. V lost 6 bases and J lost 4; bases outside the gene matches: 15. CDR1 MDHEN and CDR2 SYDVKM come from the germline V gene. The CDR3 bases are TGTGCCAGCAGGCTACCGGGACAGGGGGCCAATTGGGCCACTGAAGCTTTCTTT. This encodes CASRLPGQGANWATEAFF.

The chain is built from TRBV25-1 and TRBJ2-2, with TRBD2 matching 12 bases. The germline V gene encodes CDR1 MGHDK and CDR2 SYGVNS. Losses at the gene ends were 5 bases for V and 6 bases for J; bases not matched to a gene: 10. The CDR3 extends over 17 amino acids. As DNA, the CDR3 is TGTGCCAGCAGTTCATACCAGCGACTAGCGGGAGCCGGGGAGCTGTTTTTT. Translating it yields CASSSYQRLAGAGELFF.

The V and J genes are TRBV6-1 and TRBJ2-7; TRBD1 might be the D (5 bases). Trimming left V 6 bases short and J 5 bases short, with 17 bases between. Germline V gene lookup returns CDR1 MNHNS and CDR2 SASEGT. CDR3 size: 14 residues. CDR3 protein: CASRLRVELHEQYF. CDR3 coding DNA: TGTGCCAGCAGGCTCAGGGTCGAGTTGCACGAGCAGTACTTC.